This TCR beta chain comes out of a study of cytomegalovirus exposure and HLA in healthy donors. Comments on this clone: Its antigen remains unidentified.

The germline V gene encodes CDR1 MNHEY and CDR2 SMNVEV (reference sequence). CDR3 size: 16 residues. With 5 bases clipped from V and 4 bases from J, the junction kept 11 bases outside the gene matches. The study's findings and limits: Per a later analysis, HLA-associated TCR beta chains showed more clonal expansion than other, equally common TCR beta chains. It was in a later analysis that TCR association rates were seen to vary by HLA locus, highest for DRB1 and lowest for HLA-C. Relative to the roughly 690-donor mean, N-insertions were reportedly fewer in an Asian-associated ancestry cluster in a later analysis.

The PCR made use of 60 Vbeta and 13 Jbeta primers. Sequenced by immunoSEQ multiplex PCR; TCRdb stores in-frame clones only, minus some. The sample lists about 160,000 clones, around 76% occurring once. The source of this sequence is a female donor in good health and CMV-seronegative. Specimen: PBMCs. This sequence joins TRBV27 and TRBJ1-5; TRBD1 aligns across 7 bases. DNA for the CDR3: TGTGCCAGCAGTCGCCTGACAGGGTCGGCGAATCAGCCCCAGCATTTT. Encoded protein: CASSRLTGSANQPQHF.